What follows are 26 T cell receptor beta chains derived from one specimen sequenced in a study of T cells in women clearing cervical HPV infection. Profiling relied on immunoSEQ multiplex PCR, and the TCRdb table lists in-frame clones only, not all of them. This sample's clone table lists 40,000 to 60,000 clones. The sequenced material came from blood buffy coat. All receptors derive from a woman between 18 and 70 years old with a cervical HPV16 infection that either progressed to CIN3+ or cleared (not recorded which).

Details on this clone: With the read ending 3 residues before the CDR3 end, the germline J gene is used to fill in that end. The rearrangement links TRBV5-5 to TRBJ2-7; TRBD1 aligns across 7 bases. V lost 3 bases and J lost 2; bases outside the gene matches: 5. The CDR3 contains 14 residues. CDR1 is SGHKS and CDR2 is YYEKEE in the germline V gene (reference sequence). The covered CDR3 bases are TGTGCCAGCAGCTGGAGACAGGGAACCTACGAG. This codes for CASSWRQGTYE. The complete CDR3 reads CASSWRQGTYEQYF.

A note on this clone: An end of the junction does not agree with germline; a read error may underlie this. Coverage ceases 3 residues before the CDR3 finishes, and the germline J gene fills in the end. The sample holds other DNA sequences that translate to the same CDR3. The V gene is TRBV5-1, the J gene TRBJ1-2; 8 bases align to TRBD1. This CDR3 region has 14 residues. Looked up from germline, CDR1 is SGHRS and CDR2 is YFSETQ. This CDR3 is CASSFGGQDYGYTF. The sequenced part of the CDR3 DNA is TGCGCCAGCAGCTTCGGGGGACAGGACTATGGA.

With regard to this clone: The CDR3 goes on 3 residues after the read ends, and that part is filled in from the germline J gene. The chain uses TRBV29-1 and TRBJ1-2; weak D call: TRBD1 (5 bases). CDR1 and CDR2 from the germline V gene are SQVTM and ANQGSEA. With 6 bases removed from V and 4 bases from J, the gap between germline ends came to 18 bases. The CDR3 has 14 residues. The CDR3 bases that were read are TGCAGCGTGTCCCAGGGAACTTATTCCTATGGC. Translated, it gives CSVSQGTYSYG. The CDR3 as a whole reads CSVSQGTYSYGYTF.

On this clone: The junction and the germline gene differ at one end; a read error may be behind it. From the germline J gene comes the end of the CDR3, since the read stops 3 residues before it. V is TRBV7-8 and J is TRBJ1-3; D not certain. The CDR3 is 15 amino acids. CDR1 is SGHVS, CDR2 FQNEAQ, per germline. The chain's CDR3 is CASSLEADSGNTIYF. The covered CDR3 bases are TGTGCCAGCAGCTTGGAGGCAGACTCTGGAAACACG.

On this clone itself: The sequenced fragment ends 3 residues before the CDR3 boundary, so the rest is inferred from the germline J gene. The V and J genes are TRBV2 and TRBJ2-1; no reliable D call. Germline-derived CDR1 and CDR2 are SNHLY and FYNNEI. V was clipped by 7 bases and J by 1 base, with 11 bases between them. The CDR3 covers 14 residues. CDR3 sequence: CASIGSRSYNEQFF. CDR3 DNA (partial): TGTGCCAGCATCGGGTCCCGATCCTACAATGAG. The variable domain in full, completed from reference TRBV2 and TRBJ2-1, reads EPEVTQTPSHQVTQMGQEVILRCVPISNHLYFYWYRQILGQKVEFLVSFYNNEISEKSEIFDDQFSVERPDGSNFTLKIRSTKLEDSAMYFCASIGSRSYNEQFFGPGTRLTVL.

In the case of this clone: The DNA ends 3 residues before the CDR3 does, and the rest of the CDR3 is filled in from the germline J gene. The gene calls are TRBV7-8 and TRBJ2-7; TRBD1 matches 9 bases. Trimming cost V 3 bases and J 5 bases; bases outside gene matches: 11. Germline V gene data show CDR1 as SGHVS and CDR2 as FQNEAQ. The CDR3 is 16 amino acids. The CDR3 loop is CASSFRGGQGSHEQYF. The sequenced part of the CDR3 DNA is TGTGCCAGCAGCTTCCGGGGCGGACAGGGGTCCCACGAG.

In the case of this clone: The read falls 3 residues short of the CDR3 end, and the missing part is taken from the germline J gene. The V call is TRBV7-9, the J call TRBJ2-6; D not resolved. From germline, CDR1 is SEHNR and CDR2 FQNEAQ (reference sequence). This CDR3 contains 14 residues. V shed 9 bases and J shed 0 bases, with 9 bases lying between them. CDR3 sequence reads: CASAKSSGANVLTF. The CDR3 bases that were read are TGTGCCAGTGCTAAAAGCTCTGGGGCCAACGTC.

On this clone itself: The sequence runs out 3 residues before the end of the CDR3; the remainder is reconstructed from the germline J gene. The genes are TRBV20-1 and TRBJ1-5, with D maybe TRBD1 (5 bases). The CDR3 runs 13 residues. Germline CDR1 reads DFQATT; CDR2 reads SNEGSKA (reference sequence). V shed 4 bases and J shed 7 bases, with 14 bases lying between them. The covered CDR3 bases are TGCAGTGCTAAAACAGGCTTAGAACAGCCC. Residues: CSAKTGLEQP. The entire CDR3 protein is CSAKTGLEQPQHF.

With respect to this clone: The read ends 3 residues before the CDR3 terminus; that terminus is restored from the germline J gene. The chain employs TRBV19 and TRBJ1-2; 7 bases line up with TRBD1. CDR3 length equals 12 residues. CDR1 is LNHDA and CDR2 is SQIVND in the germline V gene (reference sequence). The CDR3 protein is CASSPQGTDYTF. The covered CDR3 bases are TGTGCCAGTAGTCCACAGGGGACTGAC. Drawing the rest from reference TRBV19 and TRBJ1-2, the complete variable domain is DGGITQSPKYLFRKEGQNVTLSCEQNLNHDAMYWYRQDPGQGLRLIYYSQIVNDFQKGDIAEGYSVSREKKESFPLTVTSAQKNPTAFYLCASSPQGTDYTFGSGTRLTVV.

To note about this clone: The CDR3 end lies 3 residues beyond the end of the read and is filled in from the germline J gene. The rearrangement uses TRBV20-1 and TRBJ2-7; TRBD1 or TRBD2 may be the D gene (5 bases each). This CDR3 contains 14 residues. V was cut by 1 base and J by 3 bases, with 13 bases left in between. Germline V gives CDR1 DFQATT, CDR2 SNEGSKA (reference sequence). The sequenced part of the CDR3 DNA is TGCAGTGCTAGAGCGACAGAGGGGTACTACGAG. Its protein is CSARATEGYYE. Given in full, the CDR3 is CSARATEGYYEQYF.

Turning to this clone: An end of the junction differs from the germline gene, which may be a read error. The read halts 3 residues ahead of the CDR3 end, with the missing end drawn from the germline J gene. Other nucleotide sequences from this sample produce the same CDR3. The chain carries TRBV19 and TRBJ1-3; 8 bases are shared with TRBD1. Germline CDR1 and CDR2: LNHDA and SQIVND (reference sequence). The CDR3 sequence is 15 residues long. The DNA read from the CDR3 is TGTGCCAGTAGTTCGACAGGGGTCAACGGAAACACA. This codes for CASSSTGVNGNT. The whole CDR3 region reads CASSSTGVNGNTIYF.

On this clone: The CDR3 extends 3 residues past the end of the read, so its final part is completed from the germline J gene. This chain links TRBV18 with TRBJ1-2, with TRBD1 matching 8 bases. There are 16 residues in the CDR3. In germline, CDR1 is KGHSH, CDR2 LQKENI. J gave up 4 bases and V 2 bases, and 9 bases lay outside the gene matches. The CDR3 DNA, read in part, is TGTGCCAGCTCACCAGGGACAGGCCCAGCCCTCTATGGC. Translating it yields CASSPGTGPALYG. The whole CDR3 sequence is CASSPGTGPALYGYTF.

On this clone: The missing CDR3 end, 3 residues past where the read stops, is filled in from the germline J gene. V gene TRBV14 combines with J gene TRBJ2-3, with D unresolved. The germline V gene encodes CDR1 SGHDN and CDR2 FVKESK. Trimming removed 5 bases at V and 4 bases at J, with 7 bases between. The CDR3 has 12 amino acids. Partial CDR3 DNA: TGTGCCAGCAGCACTAATTCAGATACG. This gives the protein CASSTNSDT. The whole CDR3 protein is CASSTNSDTQYF.

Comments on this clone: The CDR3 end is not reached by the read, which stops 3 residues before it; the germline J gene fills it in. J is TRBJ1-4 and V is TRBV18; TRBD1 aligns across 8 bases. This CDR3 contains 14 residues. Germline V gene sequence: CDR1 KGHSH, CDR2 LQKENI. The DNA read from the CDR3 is TGTGCCAGCTCACGGGTGGACAGGGATAACGTA. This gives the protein CASSRVDRDNV. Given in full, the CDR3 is CASSRVDRDNVLFF. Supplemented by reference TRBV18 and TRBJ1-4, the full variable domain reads NAGVMQNPRHLVRRRGQEARLRCSPMKGHSHVYWYRQLPEEGLKFMVYLQKENIIDESGMPKERFSAEFPKEGPSILRIQQVVRGDSAAYFCASSRVDRDNVLFFGSGTQLSVL.

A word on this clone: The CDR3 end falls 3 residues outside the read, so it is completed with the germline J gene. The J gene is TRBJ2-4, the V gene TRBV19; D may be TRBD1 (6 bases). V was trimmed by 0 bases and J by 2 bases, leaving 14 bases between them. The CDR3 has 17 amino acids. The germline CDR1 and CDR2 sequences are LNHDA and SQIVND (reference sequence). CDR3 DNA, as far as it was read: TGTGCCAGTAGTATAGAGGGGCCAGGGGAAACCAAAAACATT. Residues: CASSIEGPGETKNI. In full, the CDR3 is CASSIEGPGETKNIQYF.

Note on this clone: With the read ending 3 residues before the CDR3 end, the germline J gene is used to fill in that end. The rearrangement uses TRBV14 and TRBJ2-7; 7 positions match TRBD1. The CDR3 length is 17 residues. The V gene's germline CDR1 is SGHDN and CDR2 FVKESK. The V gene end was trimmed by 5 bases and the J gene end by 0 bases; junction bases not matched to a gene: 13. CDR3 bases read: TGTGCCAGCAGCGCTACAATTGGACAGGTCGCCTCCTACGAG. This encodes CASSATIGQVASYE. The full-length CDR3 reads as CASSATIGQVASYEQYF.

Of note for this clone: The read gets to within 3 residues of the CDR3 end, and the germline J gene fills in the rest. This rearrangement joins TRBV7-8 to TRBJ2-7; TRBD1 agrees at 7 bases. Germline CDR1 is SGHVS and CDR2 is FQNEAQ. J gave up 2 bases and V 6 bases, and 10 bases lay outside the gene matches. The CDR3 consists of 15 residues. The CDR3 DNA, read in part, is TGTGCCAGCAGAGGGACCGGGACAGCAGCCTACGAG. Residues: CASRGTGTAAYE. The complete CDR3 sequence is CASRGTGTAAYEQYF.

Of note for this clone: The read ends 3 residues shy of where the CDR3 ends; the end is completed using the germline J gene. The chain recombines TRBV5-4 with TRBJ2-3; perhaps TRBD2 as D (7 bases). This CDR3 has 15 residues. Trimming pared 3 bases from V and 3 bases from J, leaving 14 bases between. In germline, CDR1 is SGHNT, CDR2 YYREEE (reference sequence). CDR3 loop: CASSSWGGRTDTQYF. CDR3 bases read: TGTGCCAGCAGCTCCTGGGGGGGCCGGACAGATACG.

CDR3 in amino acids: CASSPDRVRNEQYF. Partial CDR3 DNA: TGTGCCAGCAGCCCGGACAGGGTGAGGAACGAG. This sequence joins TRBV7-8 and TRBJ2-7; 8 positions agree with TRBD1. Read sequence stops 3 residues before the CDR3 end, and the germline J gene provides the missing end. Germline V CDR1 and CDR2: SGHVS, FQNEAQ. This CDR3 region has 14 residues. The V and J ends lost 5 bases and 5 bases, in that order; junction bases with no gene match: 8.

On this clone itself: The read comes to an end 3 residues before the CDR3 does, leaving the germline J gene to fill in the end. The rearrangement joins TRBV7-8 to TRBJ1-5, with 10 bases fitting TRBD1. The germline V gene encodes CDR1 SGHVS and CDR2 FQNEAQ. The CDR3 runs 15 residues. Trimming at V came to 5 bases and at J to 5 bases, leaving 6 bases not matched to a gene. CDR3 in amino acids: CASSRGQGEYQPQHF. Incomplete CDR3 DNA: TGTGCCAGCAGCCGAGGACAGGGGGAGTATCAGCCC. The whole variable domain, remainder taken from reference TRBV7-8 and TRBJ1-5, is GAGVSQSPRYKVAKRGQDVALRCDPISGHVSLFWYQQALGQGPEFLTYFQNEAQLDKSGLPSDRFFAERPEGSVSTLKIQRTQQEDSAVYLCASSRGQGEYQPQHFGDGTRLSIL.

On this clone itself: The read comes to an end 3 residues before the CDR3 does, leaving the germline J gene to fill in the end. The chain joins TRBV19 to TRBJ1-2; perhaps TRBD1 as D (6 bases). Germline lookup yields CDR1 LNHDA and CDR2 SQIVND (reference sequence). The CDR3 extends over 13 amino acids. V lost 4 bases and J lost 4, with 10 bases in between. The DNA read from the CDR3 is TGTGCCAGTAGTACCGACAGGAGCTATGGC. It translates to CASSTDRSYG. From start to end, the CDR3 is CASSTDRSYGYTF.

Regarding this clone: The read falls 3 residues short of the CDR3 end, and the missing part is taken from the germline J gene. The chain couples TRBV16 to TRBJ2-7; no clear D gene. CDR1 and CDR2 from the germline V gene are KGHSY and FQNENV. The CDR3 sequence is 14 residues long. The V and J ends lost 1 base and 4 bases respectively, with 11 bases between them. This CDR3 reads CASSQYGRRYEQYF. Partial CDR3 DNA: TGTGCCAGCAGCCAATACGGCAGGAGATACGAG.

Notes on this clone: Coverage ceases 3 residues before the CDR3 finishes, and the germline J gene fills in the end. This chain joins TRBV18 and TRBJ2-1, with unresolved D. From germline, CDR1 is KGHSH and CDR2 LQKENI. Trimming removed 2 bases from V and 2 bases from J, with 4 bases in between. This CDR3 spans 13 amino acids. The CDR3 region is CASSPVAYNEQFF. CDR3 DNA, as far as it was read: TGTGCCAGCTCACCAGTCGCCTACAATGAG.

The CDR3 bases that were read are TGTGCCAGCTCACCAGGGGACAGGGAATATGGC. Protein product: CASSPGDREYG. The entire CDR3 protein is CASSPGDREYGYTF. V usage is TRBV18 and J usage is TRBJ1-2; 9 bases agree with TRBD1. Read coverage stops 3 residues before the CDR3 terminus; the germline J gene supplies the remainder. This CDR3 is built from 14 residues. V shed 2 bases, J shed 5 bases, and the junction held 3 bases outside the gene matches. Germline V CDR1 and CDR2: KGHSH, LQKENI.

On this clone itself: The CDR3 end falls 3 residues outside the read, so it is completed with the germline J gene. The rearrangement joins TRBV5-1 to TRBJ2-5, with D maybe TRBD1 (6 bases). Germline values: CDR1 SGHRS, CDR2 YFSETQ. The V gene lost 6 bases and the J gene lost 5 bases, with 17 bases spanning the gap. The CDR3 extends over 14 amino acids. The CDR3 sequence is CASTLEGQGETQYF. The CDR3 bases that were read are TGCGCCAGCACCCTAGAGGGGCAGGGGGAGACC.

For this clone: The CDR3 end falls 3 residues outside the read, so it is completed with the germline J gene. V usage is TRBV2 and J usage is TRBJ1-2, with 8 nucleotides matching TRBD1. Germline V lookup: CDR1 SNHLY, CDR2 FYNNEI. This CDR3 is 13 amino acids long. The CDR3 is CASIGQGSGGYTF. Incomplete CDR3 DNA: TGTGCCAGCATAGGACAGGGCAGTGGGGGC.